This T cell receptor (beta chain) came from a study of cytomegalovirus exposure and HLA in healthy donors. V lost 8 bases and J 0 bases, leaving 7 bases between the germline ends. Germline CDR1 is LNHDA and CDR2 is SQIVND (reference sequence). The CDR3 has 13 amino acids. Use of 60 Vbeta and 13 Jbeta primers characterized the PCR. The table came from immunoSEQ multiplex PCR; TCRdb's copy has only in-frame clones and leaves some out. This sample has 150,000 to 200,000 clones; approximately 78% occur once, and the top ten carry approximately 2%. This clonotype was sampled from a woman younger than 30 in good health and CMV-seronegative. Sequences were obtained from PBMCs. This chain connects TRBV19 to TRBJ1-4; D perhaps matches TRBD1 (5 bases). The CDR3 DNA follows: TGTGCCAGTTCAGGGACAACTAATGAAAAACTGTTTTTT. The encoded protein is CASSGTTNEKLFF.